Listed here are 23 T cell receptor beta chains from one sample, sequenced in a study of cytomegalovirus exposure and HLA in healthy donors. Vbeta (60) and Jbeta (13) primers were used in the PCR. The repertoire was sequenced with immunoSEQ multiplex PCR; TCRdb's copy has only in-frame clones and lacks some. The table has approximately 100,000 clones, roughly 69% seen once. Material: PBMCs. All receptors come from a man under 40 in good health and CMV-seropositive.

This chain joins TRBV11-1 and TRBJ2-2, with D possibly being TRBD1 (5 bases). Per germline, CDR1 SGHAT and CDR2 FQDESV (reference sequence). CDR3 size: 15 residues. V was pared by 2 bases and J by 3 bases, with 10 bases between. As DNA, the CDR3 is TGTGCCAGCAGCTTATATGGGGCCTACACCGGGGAGCTGTTTTTT. Amino acids: CASSLYGAYTGELFF. Complete variable domain (other parts from reference TRBV11-1 and TRBJ2-2): EAEVAQSPRYKITEKSQAVAFWCDPISGHATLYWYRQILGQGPELLVQFQDESVVDDSQLPKDRFSAERLKGVDSTLKIQPAELGDSAMYLCASSLYGAYTGELFFGEGSRLTVL.

The J gene is TRBJ1-2, the V gene TRBV7-8; D not resolved. Germline CDR1 is SGHVS and CDR2 is FQNEAQ. Trimming stripped 2 bases from V and 0 bases from J, with 7 bases between. This CDR3 has 14 residues. CDR3 in DNA: TGTGCCAGCAGCTTATCCAGCGCTAACTATGGCTACACCTTC. Encoded protein: CASSLSSANYGYTF.

The rearrangement joins TRBV25-1 to TRBJ2-5, with 8 bases matching TRBD2. The CDR3 length is 16 residues. Germline V gene data show CDR1 as MGHDK and CDR2 as SYGVNS. With 3 bases clipped from V and 5 bases from J, the junction kept 11 bases outside the gene matches. The CDR3 sequence is CASSDFGGGWRETQYF. CDR3 coding DNA: TGTGCCAGCAGTGACTTCGGGGGGGGGTGGCGGGAGACCCAGTACTTC.

The chain employs TRBV2 and TRBJ2-5; 7 positions match TRBD1. Gene TRBJ2-7 matches the end of the DNA better, so the J call may be wrong. The germline gives CDR1 SNHLY, CDR2 FYNNEI. The CDR3 is made up of 13 amino acids. The CDR3, as DNA: TGTGCCAGCACCAGACAGGGTCCCTACGAGCAGTACTTC. Amino acid sequence: CASTRQGPYEQYF.

This clone was seen a handful of times. The J gene is TRBJ2-6, the V gene TRBV18, with 9 bases identical to TRBD1. Germline trimming cut 4 bases from V and 0 bases from J; bases unmatched to any gene: 4. CDR1 is KGHSH and CDR2 is LQKENI in the germline V gene. The CDR3 runs 17 residues. CDR3 bases: TGTGCCAGCTCACTAACGACAGGGGGCTCTGGGGCCAACGTCCTGACTTTC. This sequence encodes CASSLTTGGSGANVLTF. Full variable domain (outside the CDR3, taken from reference TRBV18 and TRBJ2-6): NAGVMQNPRHLVRRRGQEARLRCSPMKGHSHVYWYRQLPEEGLKFMVYLQKENIIDESGMPKERFSAEFPKEGPSILRIQQVVRGDSAAYFCASSLTTGGSGANVLTFGAGSRLTVL.

The chain employs TRBV5-6 and TRBJ1-5, with D tentatively TRBD1 (6 bases). This CDR3 comprises 15 residues. Trimming stripped 2 bases from V and 2 bases from J, with 11 bases between. Germline V CDR1 and CDR2: SGHDT, YYEEEE. The CDR3 is CASSFQGMGNQPQHF. The CDR3 DNA reads TGTGCCAGCAGCTTTCAGGGGATGGGCAATCAGCCCCAGCATTTT. Drawing the rest from reference TRBV5-6 and TRBJ1-5, the complete variable domain is DAGVTQSPTHLIKTRGQQVTLRCSPKSGHDTVSWYQQALGQGPQFIFQYYEEEERQRGNFPDRFSGHQFPNYSSELNVNALLLGDSALYLCASSFQGMGNQPQHFGDGTRLSIL.

This chain links TRBV7-2 with TRBJ1-1; TRBD1 aligns across 9 bases. Germline values: CDR1 SGHTA, CDR2 FQGNSA. V shed 4 bases, J shed 11 bases, and the junction held 8 bases outside the gene matches. This CDR3 region has 13 residues. CDR3: CASSSLSGQGAFF. The CDR3 region has the DNA TGTGCCAGCAGCTCTCTGTCGGGACAGGGTGCTTTCTTT.

V gene TRBV11-2 combines with J gene TRBJ2-2; TRBD2 agrees at 12 bases. Germline CDR1 is SGHAT and CDR2 is FQNNGV. J lost 2 bases, V lost 5 bases, and 3 bases had no gene match. This CDR3 contains 16 residues. The CDR3 DNA is TGTGCCAGCAGCACACTAGCGGGGGGTAACACCGGGGAGCTGTTTTTT. The encoded protein is CASSTLAGGNTGELFF.

This clone appeared a few times. The chain is built from TRBV6-5 and TRBJ2-5, with D unresolved. The end of the DNA is better explained by TRBJ2-7, so the J call may be wrong. Germline CDR1 is MNHEY and CDR2 is SVGAGI. The CDR3 spans 12 residues. CDR3 DNA: TGTGCCAGCAGCCCTTCCTCCTACGAGCAGTACTTC. Amino acid sequence: CASSPSSYEQYF.

This sequence joins TRBV27 and TRBJ1-5; 8 bases align to TRBD1. This CDR3 has 12 amino acids. J was trimmed by 7 bases and V by 6 bases; bases with no gene match: 2. Germline V gene lookup returns CDR1 MNHEY and CDR2 SMNVEV (reference sequence). CDR3 coding DNA: TGTGCCAGCAGCGACAGGGGCCAGCCCCAGCATTTT. Translating it yields CASSDRGQPQHF.

The J gene is TRBJ1-5, the V gene TRBV10-3, with a possible D match to TRBD1 (5 bases). Germline assignment: CDR1 ENHRY and CDR2 SYGVKD. The length of the CDR3 is 15 residues. The V end was cut by 8 bases, the J end by 2 bases, with 16 bases between. CDR3 coding DNA: TGTGCCATCGGAGGGGCCGGGGCAGGCAATCAGCCCCAGCATTTT. Amino acids: CAIGGAGAGNQPQHF.

The V call is TRBV5-4, the J call TRBJ1-2; 11 bases match TRBD1. The J segment lost 4 bases and the V segment lost 2 bases, leaving 4 bases of the junction unmatched. From germline, CDR1 is SGHNT and CDR2 YYREEE (reference sequence). The CDR3 is 15 amino acids. The CDR3 spells CASSFGQGATYGYTF. The CDR3 DNA is TGTGCCAGCAGCTTCGGACAGGGGGCTACCTATGGCTACACCTTC.

This clone came up once. The chain couples TRBV5-1 to TRBJ1-5; the match to TRBD1 covers 7 bases. This CDR3 region has 13 residues. J was trimmed by 7 bases and V by 2 bases; bases with no gene match: 3. The germline CDR1 and CDR2 sequences are SGHRS and YFSETQ. The CDR3 DNA sequence: TGCGCCAGCAGCTTCACAGGGGACCAGCCCCAGCATTTT. This gives the protein CASSFTGDQPQHF.

The rearrangement links TRBV9 to TRBJ2-7, with D perhaps matching TRBD2 (6 bases). Trimming took 3 bases from V and 1 from J, leaving 11 bases between them. The CDR3 is 14 residues long. Germline-derived CDR1 and CDR2 are SGDLS and YYNGEE. The CDR3 nucleotides read TGTGCCAGCAGCGCGGGACTGGTTTCCTACGAGCAGTACTTC. It yields the protein CASSAGLVSYEQYF.

This clone came up a few times. V gene TRBV5-1 combines with J gene TRBJ2-3, with 8 bases identical to TRBD2. Trimming removed 4 bases from V and 6 bases from J; junction bases left unmatched: 13. The CDR3 consists of 16 residues. Per germline, CDR1 SGHRS and CDR2 YFSETQ. The CDR3 bases are TGCGCCAGCAGCGCCCGAGTGTCACTAGCGGTGGATACGCAGTATTTT. It codes for CASSARVSLAVDTQYF.

Only a few counts were recorded for this clone. The rearrangement links TRBV7-6 to TRBJ2-2; 7 nucleotides line up with TRBD1. The CDR3 consists of 15 residues. Trimming cost V 5 bases and J 6 bases; bases outside gene matches: 9. Germline lookup yields CDR1 SGHVS and CDR2 FNYEAQ. The CDR3 protein is CASSPQTGVAGELFF. The DNA of the CDR3 is TGTGCCAGCAGCCCCCAAACAGGGGTTGCCGGGGAGCTGTTTTTT.

This clone was counted a few times. J is TRBJ2-2 and V is TRBV27; a weak D match, TRBD2 (7 bases). The CDR3 covers 17 residues. V lost 5 bases and J 1 base, leaving 17 bases between the germline ends. CDR1 is MNHEY, CDR2 SMNVEV, per germline (reference sequence). The CDR3 DNA reads as TGTGCCAGCAGTCCCTCCGAGGGGGGGCGGAACACCGGGGAGCTGTTTTTT. Its translation: CASSPSEGGRNTGELFF.

V and J are TRBV18 and TRBJ1-1, with D hard to call. Trimming took off 0 bases at V and 1 base at J, with 3 bases between the two ends. The CDR3 covers 13 residues. CDR1 is KGHSH and CDR2 is LQKENI in the germline V gene. The CDR3 protein is CASSPPQNTEAFF. The CDR3 DNA is TGTGCCAGCTCACCACCCCAGAACACTGAAGCTTTCTTT.

This rearrangement joins TRBV6-1 to TRBJ2-1; 15 bases agree with TRBD2. The V segment lost 4 bases and the J segment 10 bases; nucleotides outside the gene matches: 8. In germline, CDR1 is MNHNS, CDR2 SASEGT. The CDR3 totals 16 residues. The CDR3 reads CASSARTSGGAREQFF. CDR3 DNA: TGTGCCAGCAGTGCTCGGACTAGCGGGGGGGCACGAGAGCAGTTCTTC.

This chain links TRBV5-4 with TRBJ1-4; 9 nucleotides align to TRBD1. Losses at the gene ends were 7 bases for V and 7 bases for J; bases not matched to a gene: 8. Germline V gene lookup returns CDR1 SGHNT and CDR2 YYREEE (reference sequence). The CDR3 has 14 amino acids. In DNA, the CDR3 is TGTGCCAGCGGTCGCGGGACAGGGAGTGAAAAACTGTTTTTT. As protein: CASGRGTGSEKLFF.

This chain links TRBV13 with TRBJ2-1; 9 bases match TRBD2. The CDR3 has 14 residues. With V trimmed by 7 bases and J by 7 bases, 8 bases remained unmatched. Looked up from germline, CDR1 is PRHDT and CDR2 is FYEKMQ (reference sequence). The CDR3 here is CASKRRGGLNEQFF. The CDR3, as DNA: TGTGCCAGCAAAAGGCGGGGGGGCCTTAATGAGCAGTTCTTC.

This rearrangement joins TRBV2 to TRBJ1-5; 7 bases align to TRBD1. The CDR3 consists of 13 residues. V trimming: 8 bases; J trimming: 6 bases; junction bases outside the gene matches: 7. The germline V gene encodes CDR1 SNHLY and CDR2 FYNNEI. This chain's CDR3 is CASCRGSGQPQHF. The CDR3 DNA reads TGTGCCAGCTGCAGGGGGTCGGGTCAGCCCCAGCATTTT.

V is TRBV29-1 and J is TRBJ1-2; no clear D gene. CDR3 length: 12 residues. Germline CDR1 SQVTM, CDR2 ANQGSEA. Trimming pared 7 bases from V and 2 bases from J, leaving 11 bases between. This CDR3 is CSGGSGNYGYTF. CDR3 nucleotides: TGCAGCGGAGGCAGTGGAAACTATGGCTACACCTTC.